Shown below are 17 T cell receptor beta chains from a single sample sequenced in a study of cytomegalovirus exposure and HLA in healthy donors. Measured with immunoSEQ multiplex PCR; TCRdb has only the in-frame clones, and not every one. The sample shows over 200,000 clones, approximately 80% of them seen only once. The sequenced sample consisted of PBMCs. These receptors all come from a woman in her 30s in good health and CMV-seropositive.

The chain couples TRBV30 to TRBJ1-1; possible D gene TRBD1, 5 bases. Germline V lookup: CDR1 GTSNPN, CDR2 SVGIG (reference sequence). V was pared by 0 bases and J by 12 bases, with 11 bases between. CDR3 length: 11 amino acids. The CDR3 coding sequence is TGTGCCTGGAGTGTGCCAGGGCGGACTTTCTTT. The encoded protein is CAWSVPGRTFF.

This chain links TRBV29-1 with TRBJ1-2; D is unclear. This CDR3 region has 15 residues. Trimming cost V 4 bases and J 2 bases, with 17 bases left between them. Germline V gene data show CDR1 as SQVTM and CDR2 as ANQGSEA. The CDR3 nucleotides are TGCAGCGTTGTCCCGAAACGGCCGACAAACTATGGCTACACCTTC. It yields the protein CSVVPKRPTNYGYTF. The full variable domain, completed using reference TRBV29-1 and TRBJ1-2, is SAVISQKPSRDICQRGTSLTIQCQVDSQVTMMFWYRQQPGQSLTLIATANQGSEATYESGFVIDKFPISRPNLTFSTLTVSNMSPEDSSIYLCSVVPKRPTNYGYTFGSGTRLTVV.

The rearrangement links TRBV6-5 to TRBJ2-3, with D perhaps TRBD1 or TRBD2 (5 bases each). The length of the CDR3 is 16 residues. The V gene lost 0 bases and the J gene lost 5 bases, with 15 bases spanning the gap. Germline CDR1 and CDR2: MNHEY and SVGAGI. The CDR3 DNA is TGTGCCAGCAGTTACTCCGGGACGGGTGGTATAGATACGCAGTATTTT. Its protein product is CASSYSGTGGIDTQYF.

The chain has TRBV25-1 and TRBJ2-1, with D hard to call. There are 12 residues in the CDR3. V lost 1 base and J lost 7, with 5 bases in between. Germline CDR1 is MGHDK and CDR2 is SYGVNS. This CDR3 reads CASSEWINEQFF. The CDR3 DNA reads TGTGCCAGCAGTGAATGGATTAATGAGCAGTTCTTC.

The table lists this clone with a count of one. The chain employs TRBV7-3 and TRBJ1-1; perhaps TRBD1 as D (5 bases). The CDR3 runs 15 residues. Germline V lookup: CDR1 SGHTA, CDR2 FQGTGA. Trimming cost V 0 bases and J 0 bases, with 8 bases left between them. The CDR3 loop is CASSLTPTVNTEAFF. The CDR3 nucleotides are TGTGCCAGCAGCTTAACGCCGACAGTGAACACTGAAGCTTTCTTT.

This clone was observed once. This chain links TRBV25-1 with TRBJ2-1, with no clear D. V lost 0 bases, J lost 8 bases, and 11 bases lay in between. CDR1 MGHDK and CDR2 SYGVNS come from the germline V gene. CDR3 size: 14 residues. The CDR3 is CASSEYGRRDEQFF. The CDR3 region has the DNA TGTGCCAGCAGTGAATATGGGCGTAGGGATGAGCAGTTCTTC.

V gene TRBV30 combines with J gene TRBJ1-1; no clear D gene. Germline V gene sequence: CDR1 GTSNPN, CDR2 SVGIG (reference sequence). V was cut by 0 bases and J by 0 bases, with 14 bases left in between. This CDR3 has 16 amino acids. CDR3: CAWSVRQGSMNTEAFF. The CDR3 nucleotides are TGTGCCTGGAGTGTACGGCAAGGGAGTATGAACACTGAAGCTTTCTTT. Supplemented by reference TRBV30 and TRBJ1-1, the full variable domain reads SQTIHQWPATLVQPVGSPLSLECTVEGTSNPNLYWYRQAAGRGLQLLFYSVGIGQISSEVPQNLSASRPQDRQFILSSKKLLLSDSGFYLCAWSVRQGSMNTEAFFGQGTRLTVV.

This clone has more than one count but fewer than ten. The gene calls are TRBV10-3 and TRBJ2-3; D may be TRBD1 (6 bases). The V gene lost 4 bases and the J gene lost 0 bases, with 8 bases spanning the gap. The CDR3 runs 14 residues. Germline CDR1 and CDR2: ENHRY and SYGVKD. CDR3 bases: TGTGCCATCAGTGGGGACATTAGCACAGATACGCAGTATTTT. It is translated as CAISGDISTDTQYF.

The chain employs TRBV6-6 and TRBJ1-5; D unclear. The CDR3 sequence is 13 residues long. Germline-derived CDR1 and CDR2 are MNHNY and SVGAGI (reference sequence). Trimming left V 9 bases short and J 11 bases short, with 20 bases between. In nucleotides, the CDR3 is TGTGCCAGTAACAGCGCTGGATGGAAAGCCCAGCATTTT. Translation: CASNSAGWKAQHF.

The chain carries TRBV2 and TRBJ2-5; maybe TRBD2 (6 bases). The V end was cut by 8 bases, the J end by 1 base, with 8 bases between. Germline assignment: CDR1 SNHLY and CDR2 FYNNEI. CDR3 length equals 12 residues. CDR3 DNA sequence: TGTGCCAGCCCTAGCGTCCAAGAGACCCAGTACTTC. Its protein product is CASPSVQETQYF. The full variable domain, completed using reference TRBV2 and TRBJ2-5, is EPEVTQTPSHQVTQMGQEVILRCVPISNHLYFYWYRQILGQKVEFLVSFYNNEISEKSEIFDDQFSVERPDGSNFTLKIRSTKLEDSAMYFCASPSVQETQYFGPGTRLLVL.

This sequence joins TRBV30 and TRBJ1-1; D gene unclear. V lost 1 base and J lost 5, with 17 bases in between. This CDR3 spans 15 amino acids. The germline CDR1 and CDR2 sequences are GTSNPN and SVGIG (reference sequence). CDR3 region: CAWSALGYQETEAFF. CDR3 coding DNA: TGTGCCTGGAGTGCCCTGGGGTATCAAGAAACTGAAGCTTTCTTT. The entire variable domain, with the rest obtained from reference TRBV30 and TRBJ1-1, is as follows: SQTIHQWPATLVQPVGSPLSLECTVEGTSNPNLYWYRQAAGRGLQLLFYSVGIGQISSEVPQNLSASRPQDRQFILSSKKLLLSDSGFYLCAWSALGYQETEAFFGQGTRLTVV.

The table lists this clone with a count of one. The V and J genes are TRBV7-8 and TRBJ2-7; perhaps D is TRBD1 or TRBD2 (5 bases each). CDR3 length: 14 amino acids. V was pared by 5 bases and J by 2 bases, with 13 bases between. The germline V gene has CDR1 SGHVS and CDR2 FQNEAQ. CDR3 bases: TGTGCCAGCAGCCTGGGACGGTTAACCTACGAGCAGTACTTC. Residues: CASSLGRLTYEQYF.

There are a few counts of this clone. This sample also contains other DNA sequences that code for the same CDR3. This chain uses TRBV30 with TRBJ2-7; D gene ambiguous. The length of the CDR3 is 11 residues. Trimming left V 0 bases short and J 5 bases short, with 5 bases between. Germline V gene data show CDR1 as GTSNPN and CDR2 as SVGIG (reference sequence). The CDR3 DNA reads TGTGCCTGGAGTGTACGAAACGAGCAGTACTTC. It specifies CAWSVRNEQYF.

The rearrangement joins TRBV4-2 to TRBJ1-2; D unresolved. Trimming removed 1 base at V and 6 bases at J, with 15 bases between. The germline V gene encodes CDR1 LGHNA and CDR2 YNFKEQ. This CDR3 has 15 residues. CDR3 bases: TGTGCCAGCAGCCAAGGCCCGACATCGTGGGATGGCTACACCTTC. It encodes CASSQGPTSWDGYTF.

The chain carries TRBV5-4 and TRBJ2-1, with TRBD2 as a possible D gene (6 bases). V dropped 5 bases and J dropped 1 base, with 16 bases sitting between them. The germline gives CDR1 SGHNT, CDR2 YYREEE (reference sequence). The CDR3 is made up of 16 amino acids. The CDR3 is CASRQYPGTSYNEQFF. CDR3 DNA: TGTGCCAGCAGGCAATATCCCGGGACTTCCTACAATGAGCAGTTCTTC.

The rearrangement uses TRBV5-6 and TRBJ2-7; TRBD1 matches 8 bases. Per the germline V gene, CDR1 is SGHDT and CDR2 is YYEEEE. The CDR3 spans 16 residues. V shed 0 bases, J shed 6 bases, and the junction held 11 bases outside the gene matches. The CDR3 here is CASSLGTGPPNFEQYF. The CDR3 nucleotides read TGTGCCAGCAGCTTGGGGACAGGGCCCCCTAATTTCGAGCAGTACTTC.

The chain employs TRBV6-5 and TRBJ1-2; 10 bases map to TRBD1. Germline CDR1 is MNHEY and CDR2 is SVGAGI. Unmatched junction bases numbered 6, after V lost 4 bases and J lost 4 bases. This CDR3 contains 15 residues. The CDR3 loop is CASSSTGTGVYGYTF. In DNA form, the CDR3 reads TGTGCCAGCAGTTCAACCGGGACAGGGGTCTATGGCTACACCTTC.